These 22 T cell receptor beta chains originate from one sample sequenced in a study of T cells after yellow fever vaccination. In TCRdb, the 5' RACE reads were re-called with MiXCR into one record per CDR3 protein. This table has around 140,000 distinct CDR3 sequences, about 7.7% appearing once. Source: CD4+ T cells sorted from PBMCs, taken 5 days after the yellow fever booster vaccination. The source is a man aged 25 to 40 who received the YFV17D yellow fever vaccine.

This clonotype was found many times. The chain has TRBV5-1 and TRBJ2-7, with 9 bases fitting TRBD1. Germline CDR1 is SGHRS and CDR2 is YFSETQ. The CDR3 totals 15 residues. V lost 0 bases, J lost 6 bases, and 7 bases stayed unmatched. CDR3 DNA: TGCGCCAGCAGCTTGGCCGGGACAGGGTATCTCGAGCAGTACTTC. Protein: CASSLAGTGYLEQYF.

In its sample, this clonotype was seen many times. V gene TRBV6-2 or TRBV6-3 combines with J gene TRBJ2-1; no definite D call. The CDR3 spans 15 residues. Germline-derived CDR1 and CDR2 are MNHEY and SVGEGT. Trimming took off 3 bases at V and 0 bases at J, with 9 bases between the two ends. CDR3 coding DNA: TGTGCCAGCAGTTATTCCGATAACTCCTACAATGAGCAGTTCTTC. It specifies CASSYSDNSYNEQFF.

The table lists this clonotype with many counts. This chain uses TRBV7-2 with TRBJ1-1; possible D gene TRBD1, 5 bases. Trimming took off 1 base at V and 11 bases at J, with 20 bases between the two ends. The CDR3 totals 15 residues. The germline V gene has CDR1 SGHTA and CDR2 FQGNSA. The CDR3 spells CASSLERGTPNGAFF. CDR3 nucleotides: TGTGCCAGCAGCTTAGAGAGAGGGACTCCGAATGGGGCTTTCTTT.

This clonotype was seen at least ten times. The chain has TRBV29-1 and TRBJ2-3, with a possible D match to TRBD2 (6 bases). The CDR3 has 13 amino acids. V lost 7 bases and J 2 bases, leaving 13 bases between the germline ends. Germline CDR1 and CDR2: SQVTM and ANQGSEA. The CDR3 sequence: CSGDPRDTDTQYF. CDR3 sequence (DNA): TGCAGCGGTGACCCGCGGGACACAGATACGCAGTATTTT.

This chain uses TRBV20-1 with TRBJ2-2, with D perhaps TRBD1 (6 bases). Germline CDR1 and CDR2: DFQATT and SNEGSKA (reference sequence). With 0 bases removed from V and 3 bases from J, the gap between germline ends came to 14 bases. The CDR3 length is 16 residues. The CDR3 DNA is TGCAGTGCTAGAGATCCGCAGGGGTCCGACACCGGGGAGCTGTTTTTT. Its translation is CSARDPQGSDTGELFF.

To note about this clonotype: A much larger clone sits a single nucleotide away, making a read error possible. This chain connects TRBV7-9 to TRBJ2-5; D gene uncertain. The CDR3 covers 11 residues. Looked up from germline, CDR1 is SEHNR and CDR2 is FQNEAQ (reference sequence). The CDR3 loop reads CASQEEEPQYF. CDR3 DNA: TGTGCCAGTCAGGAAGAAGAGCCCCAGTACTTC.

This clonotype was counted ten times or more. The CDR3 here is CASSVGGAGNTGELFF. CDR3 in DNA: TGTGCCAGCAGCGTAGGAGGAGCGGGGAACACCGGGGAGCTGTTTTTT. The chain joins TRBV9 to TRBJ2-2, with D maybe TRBD2 (6 bases). Per the germline V gene, CDR1 is SGDLS and CDR2 is YYNGEE. The CDR3 is 16 residues long. V lost 0 bases and J lost 1, with 10 bases in between.

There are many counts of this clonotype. The CDR3 protein is CASSFGTPNEQFF. The CDR3 coding sequence is TGTGCCAGCAGCTTCGGGACGCCCAATGAGCAGTTCTTC. The chain is built from TRBV7-2 and TRBJ2-1; either TRBD1 or TRBD2 may fit D (5 bases each). Trimming removed 3 bases at V and 6 bases at J, with 9 bases between. Germline-derived CDR1 and CDR2 are SGHTA and FQGNSA. This CDR3 contains 13 residues.

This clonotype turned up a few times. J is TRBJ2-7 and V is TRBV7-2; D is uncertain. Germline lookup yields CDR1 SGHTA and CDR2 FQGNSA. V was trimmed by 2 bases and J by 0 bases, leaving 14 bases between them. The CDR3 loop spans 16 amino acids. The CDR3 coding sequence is TGTGCCAGCAGCTTATTTTTGTCTACTGCCTCCTACGAGCAGTACTTC. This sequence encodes CASSLFLSTASYEQYF.

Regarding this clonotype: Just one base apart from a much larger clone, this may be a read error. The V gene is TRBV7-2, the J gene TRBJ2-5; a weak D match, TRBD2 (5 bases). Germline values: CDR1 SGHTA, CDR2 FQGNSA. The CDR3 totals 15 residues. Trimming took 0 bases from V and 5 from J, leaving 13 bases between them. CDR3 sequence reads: CASSLAGAETETQYF. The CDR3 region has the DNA TGTGCCAGCAGCTTAGCCGGAGCGGAAACTGAGACCCAGTACTTC.

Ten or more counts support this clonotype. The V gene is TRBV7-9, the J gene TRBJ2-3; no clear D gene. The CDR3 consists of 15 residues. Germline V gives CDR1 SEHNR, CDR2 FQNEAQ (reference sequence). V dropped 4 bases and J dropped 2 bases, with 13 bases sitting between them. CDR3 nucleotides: TGTGCCAGCAGCTCCCTGAACCCTTACACAGATACGCAGTATTTT. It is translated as CASSSLNPYTDTQYF.

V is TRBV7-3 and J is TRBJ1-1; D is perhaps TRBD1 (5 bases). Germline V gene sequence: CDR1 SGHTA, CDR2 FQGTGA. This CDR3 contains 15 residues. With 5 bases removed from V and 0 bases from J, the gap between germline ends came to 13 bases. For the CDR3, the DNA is TGTGCCAGCAGCCCCGGACAAACAATGAACACTGAAGCTTTCTTT. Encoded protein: CASSPGQTMNTEAFF. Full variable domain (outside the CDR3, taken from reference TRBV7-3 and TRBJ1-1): GAGVSQTPSNKVTEKGKYVELRCDPISGHTALYWYRQSLGQGPEFLIYFQGTGAADDSGLPNDRFFAVRPEGSVSTLKIQRTERGDSAVYLCASSPGQTMNTEAFFGQGTRLTVV.

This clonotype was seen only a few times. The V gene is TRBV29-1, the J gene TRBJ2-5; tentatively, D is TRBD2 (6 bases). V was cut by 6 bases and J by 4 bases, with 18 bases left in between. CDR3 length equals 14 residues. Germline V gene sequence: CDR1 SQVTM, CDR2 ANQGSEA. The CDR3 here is CSVSGAAGRETQYF. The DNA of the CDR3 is TGCAGCGTGAGCGGAGCAGCCGGGAGAGAGACCCAGTACTTC. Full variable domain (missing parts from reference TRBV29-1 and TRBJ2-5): SAVISQKPSRDICQRGTSLTIQCQVDSQVTMMFWYRQQPGQSLTLIATANQGSEATYESGFVIDKFPISRPNLTFSTLTVSNMSPEDSSIYLCSVSGAAGRETQYFGPGTRLLVL.

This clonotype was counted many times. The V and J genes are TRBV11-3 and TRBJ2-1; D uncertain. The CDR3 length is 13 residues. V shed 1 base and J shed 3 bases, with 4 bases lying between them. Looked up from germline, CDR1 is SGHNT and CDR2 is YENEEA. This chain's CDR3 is CASSLGDYNEQFF. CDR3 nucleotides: TGTGCCAGCAGCTTAGGGGACTACAATGAGCAGTTCTTC.

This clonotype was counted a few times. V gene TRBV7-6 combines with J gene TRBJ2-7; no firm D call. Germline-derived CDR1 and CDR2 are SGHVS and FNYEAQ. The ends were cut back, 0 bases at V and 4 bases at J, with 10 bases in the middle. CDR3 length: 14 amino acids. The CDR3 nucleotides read TGTGCCAGCAGCTTAGCGTCCACACAGTACGAGCAGTACTTC. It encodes CASSLASTQYEQYF.

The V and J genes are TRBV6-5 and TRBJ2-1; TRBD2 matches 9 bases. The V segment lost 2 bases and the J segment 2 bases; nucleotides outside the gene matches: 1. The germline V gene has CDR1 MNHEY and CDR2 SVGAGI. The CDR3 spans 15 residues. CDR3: CASSYASGAYNEQFF. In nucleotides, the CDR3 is TGTGCCAGCAGTTACGCTAGCGGGGCCTACAATGAGCAGTTCTTC.

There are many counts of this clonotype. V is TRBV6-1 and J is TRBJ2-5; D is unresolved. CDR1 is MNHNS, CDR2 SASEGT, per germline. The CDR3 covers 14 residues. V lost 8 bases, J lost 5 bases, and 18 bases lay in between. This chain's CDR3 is CASGPASPGETQYF. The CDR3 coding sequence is TGTGCCAGCGGCCCTGCTTCACCCGGGGAGACCCAGTACTTC.

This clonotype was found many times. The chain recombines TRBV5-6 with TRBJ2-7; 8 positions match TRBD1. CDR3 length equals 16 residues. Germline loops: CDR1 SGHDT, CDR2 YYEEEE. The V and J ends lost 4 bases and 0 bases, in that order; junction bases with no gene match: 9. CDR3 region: CASSINRGSSSYEQYF. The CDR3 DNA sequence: TGTGCCAGCAGCATAAACAGGGGGTCTAGCTCCTACGAGCAGTACTTC.

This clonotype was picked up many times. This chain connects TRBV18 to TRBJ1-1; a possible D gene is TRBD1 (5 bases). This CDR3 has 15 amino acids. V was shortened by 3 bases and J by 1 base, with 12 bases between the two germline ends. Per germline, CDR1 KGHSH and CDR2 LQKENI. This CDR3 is CASSPRVSGNTEAFF. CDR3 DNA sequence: TGTGCCAGCTCACCCAGGGTGAGTGGGAACACTGAAGCTTTCTTT.

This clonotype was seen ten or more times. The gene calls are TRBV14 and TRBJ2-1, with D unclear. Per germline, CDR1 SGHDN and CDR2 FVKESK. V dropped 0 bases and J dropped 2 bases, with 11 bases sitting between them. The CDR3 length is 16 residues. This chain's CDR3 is CASSQDFKGPYNEQFF. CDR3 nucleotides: TGTGCCAGCAGCCAAGATTTTAAAGGCCCCTACAATGAGCAGTTCTTC.

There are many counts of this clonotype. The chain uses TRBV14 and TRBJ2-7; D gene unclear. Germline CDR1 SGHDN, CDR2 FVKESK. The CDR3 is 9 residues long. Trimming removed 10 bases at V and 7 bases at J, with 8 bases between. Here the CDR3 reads CATPREQYF. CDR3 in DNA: TGTGCCACCCCCCGGGAGCAGTACTTC. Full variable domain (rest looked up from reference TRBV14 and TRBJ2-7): EAGVTQFPSHSVIEKGQTVTLRCDPISGHDNLYWYRRVMGKEIKFLLHFVKESKQDESGMPNNRFLAERTGGTYSTLKVQPAELEDSGVYFCATPREQYFGPGTRLTVT.

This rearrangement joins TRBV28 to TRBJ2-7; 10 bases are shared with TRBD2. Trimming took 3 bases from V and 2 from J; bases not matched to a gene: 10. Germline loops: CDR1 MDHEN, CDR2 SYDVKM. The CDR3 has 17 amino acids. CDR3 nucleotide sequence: TGTGCCAGCAGTTTCAGATCCGGGACTAGCGTAACCTACGAGCAGTACTTC. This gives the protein CASSFRSGTSVTYEQYF.